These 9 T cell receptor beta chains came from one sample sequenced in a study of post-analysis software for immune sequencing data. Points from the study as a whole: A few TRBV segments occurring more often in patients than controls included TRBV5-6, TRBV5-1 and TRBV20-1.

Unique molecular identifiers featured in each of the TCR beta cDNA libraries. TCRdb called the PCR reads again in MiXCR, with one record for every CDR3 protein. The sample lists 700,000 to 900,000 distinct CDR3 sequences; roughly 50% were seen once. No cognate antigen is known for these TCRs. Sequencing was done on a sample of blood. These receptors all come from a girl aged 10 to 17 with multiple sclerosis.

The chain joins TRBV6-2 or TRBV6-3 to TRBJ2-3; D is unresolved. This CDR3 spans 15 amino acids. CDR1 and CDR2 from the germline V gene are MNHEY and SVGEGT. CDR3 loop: CATSPGGSSVDTQYF. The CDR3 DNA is TGTGCGACATCCCCGGGTGGCAGTTCGGTGGATACGCAGTATTTT.

Written as DNA, the CDR3 is TGTGCCAGCAGCTTTGGACTCCAGGGGTCTGAAGCTTTCTTT. This sequence encodes CASSFGLQGSEAFF. V usage is TRBV12-3 or TRBV12-4 and J usage is TRBJ1-1; TRBD1 is a possible D gene (6 bases). V was shortened by 6 bases and J by 6 bases, with 17 bases between the two germline ends. The CDR3 covers 14 residues.

The CDR3 loop is CASRVQGARSGYTF. The CDR3 nucleotides read TGTGCCAGCAGGGTACAGGGGGCGCGTAGTGGCTACACCTTC. J is TRBJ1-2 and V is TRBV25-1, with 9 nucleotides matching TRBD1. This CDR3 has 14 residues. CDR1 is MGHDK and CDR2 is SYGVNS in the germline V gene. After removal of 6 bases from V and 7 bases from J, the junction contained 9 bases not matched to a gene.

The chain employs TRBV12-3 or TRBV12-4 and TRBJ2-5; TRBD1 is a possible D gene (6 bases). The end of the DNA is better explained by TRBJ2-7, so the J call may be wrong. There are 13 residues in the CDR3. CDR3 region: CASSLLGAHEQYF. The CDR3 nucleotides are TGTGCCAGCAGTTTGCTGGGGGCCCACGAGCAGTACTTC.

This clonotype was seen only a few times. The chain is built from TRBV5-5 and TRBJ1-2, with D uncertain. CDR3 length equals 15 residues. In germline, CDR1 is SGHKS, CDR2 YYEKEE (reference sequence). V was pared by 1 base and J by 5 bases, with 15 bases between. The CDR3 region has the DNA TGTGCCAGCAGCTTGAGGAGTAAAAACTCTTATGGCTACACCTTC. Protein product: CASSLRSKNSYGYTF.

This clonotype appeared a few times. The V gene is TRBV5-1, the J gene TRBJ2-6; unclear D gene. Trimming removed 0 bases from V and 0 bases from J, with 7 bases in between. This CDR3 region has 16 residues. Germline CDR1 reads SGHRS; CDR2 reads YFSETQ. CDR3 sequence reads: CASSLEARSGANVLTF. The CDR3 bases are TGCGCCAGCAGCTTGGAGGCCCGCTCTGGGGCCAACGTCCTGACTTTC.

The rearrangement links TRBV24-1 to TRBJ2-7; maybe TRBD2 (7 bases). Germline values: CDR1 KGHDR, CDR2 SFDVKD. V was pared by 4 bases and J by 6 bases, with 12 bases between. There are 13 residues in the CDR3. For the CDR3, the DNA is TGTGCCACCAGTGAGTGGGGGGGCGGCGAGCAGTACTTC. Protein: CATSEWGGGEQYF.

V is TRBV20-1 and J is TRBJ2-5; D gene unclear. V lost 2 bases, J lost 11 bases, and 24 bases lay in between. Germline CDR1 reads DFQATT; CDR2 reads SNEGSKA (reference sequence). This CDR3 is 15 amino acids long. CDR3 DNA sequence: TGCAGTGCTAGAAACCCGGAAGCTACGCGTCGTGGGCAGTACTTC. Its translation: CSARNPEATRRGQYF.

The CDR3 DNA reads as TGTGCCAGCAGCACGACCCCCGGGGGGTACTATGGCTACACCTTC. Translation: CASSTTPGGYYGYTF. This chain joins TRBV3-1 and TRBJ1-2, with D perhaps matching TRBD1 (5 bases). Between the trimmed V and J ends, which lost 5 bases and 3 bases, there was a span of 16 bases. This CDR3 comprises 15 residues. From germline, CDR1 is LGHDT and CDR2 YNNKEL (reference sequence).